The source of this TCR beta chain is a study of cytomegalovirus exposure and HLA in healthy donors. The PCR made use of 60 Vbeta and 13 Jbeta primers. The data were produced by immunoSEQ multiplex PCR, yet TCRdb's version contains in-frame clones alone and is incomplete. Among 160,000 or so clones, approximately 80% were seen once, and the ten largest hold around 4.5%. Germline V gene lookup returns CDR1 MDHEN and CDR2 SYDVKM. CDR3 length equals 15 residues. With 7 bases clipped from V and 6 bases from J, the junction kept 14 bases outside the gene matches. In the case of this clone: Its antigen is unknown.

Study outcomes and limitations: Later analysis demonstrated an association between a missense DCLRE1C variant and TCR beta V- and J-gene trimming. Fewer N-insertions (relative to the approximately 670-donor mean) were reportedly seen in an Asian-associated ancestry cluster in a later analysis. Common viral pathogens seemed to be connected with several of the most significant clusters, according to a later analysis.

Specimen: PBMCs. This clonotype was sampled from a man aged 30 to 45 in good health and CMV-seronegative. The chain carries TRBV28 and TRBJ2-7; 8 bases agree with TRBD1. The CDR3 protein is CASTPQGAVSVEQYF. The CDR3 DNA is TGTGCCAGCACCCCCCAGGGGGCGGTAAGCGTCGAGCAGTACTTC.